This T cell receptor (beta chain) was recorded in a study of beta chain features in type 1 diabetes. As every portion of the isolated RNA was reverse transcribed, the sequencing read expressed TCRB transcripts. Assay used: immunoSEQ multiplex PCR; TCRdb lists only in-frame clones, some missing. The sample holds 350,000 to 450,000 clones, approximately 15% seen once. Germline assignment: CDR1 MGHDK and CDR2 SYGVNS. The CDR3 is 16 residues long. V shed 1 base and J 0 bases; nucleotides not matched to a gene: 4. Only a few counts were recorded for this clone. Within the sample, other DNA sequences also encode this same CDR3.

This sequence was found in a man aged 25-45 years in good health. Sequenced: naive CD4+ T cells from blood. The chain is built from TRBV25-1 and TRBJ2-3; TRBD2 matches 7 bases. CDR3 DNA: TGTGCCAGCAGTGAATCCGGGCGGGGGAGCACAGATACGCAGTATTTT. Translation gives CASSESGRGSTDTQYF.